Presented here are 15 T cell receptor beta chains from one specimen sequenced in a study of T cells in Graves' hyperthyroidism and ophthalmopathy. TCR beta CDR3 regions were amplified from RNA. TCR CDR3 underwent first-round RT-PCR with the HTBI primer set. TCRdb recomputed calls from the multiplex PCR reads with MiXCR, one row per CDR3 protein. There are under 350,000 distinct CDR3 sequences in the sample; around a sixth occur only once, and 45% to 50% lies in the top ten. Material for sequencing was blood. These TCRs come from a woman aged 50 to 60 with Graves' hyperthyroidism.

This rearrangement joins TRBV12-3 or TRBV12-4 to TRBJ1-5; 8 bases are a match to TRBD1. The ends lost 6 bases at V and 5 bases at J; junction bases unmatched: 15. The CDR3 sequence is 17 residues long. CDR3 sequence (DNA): TGTGCCAGCAGCCACGGACAGGGTTCATTAATGTATCAGCCCCAGCATTTT. Its translation: CASSHGQGSLMYQPQHF.

V and J are TRBV20-1 and TRBJ1-5; D gene unclear. CDR1 is DFQATT, CDR2 SNEGSKA, per germline (reference sequence). The CDR3 loop spans 13 amino acids. Trimming shortened V by 3 bases and J by 6 bases, and 12 bases separated the two germline ends. Here the CDR3 reads CSARTGLVQPQHF. The DNA for the CDR3 is TGCAGTGCTAGGACGGGTTTAGTTCAGCCCCAGCATTTT.

This chain uses TRBV27 with TRBJ2-2; D call uncertain. V was trimmed by 4 bases and J by 0 bases, leaving 12 bases between them. The germline gives CDR1 MNHEY, CDR2 SMNVEV (reference sequence). This CDR3 is built from 16 residues. The CDR3 spells CASSSDSNANTGELFF. The CDR3 nucleotides read TGTGCCAGCAGTTCGGATTCTAACGCGAACACCGGGGAGCTGTTTTTT.

This clonotype was picked up many times. V gene TRBV18 combines with J gene TRBJ1-1; D is ambiguous. V dropped 2 bases and J dropped 10 bases, with 11 bases sitting between them. The length of the CDR3 is 12 residues. The germline V gene has CDR1 KGHSH and CDR2 LQKENI. As DNA, the CDR3 is TGTGCCAGCTCACCAACGACCCCAGGAGCTTTCTTT. Translation gives CASSPTTPGAFF.

V is TRBV3-1 and J is TRBJ1-4; D possibly corresponds to TRBD1 (5 bases). The CDR3 sequence is 13 residues long. The germline CDR1 and CDR2 sequences are LGHDT and YNNKEL (reference sequence). V lost 3 bases and J lost 10, with 12 bases in between. The CDR3 bases are TGTGCCAGCAGCCAGGCCGGAGGGGTAAAACTGTTTTTT. Protein sequence: CASSQAGGVKLFF. The full variable domain, rest sourced from reference TRBV3-1 and TRBJ1-4, is DTAVSQTPKYLVTQMGNDKSIKCEQNLGHDTMYWYKQDSKKFLKIMFSYNNKELIINETVPNRFSPKSPDKAHLNLHINSLELGDSAVYFCASSQAGGVKLFFGSGTQLSVL.

The gene calls are TRBV19 and TRBJ1-5; D might be TRBD1 (6 bases). The germline gives CDR1 LNHDA, CDR2 SQIVND (reference sequence). The CDR3 has 15 residues. Trimming took 2 bases from V and 6 from J, leaving 14 bases between them. The CDR3 DNA is TGTGCCAGTAGTATAACGGGGGCGCGAGGTCAGCCCCAGCATTTT. Translating gives CASSITGARGQPQHF.

V and J are TRBV30 and TRBJ1-3; D is uncertain. This CDR3 has 12 residues. Germline V lookup: CDR1 GTSNPN, CDR2 SVGIG (reference sequence). Trimming cost V 4 bases and J 3 bases, with 7 bases left between them. CDR3: CAWNRDGNTIYF. The CDR3 DNA follows: TGTGCCTGGAACCGGGATGGAAACACCATATATTTT.

The chain is built from TRBV6-5 and TRBJ1-2, with 7 nucleotides matching TRBD1. Germline V gives CDR1 MNHEY, CDR2 SVGAGI. This CDR3 comprises 15 residues. V trimming: 4 bases; J trimming: 6 bases; junction bases outside the gene matches: 11. CDR3: CASSSSHRGIDGYTF. The CDR3 DNA follows: TGTGCCAGCAGTTCGTCGCACAGGGGAATCGATGGCTACACCTTC.

This clonotype occurred many times. The chain has TRBV11-2 and TRBJ2-3; D remains unclear. There are 12 residues in the CDR3. The germline V gene has CDR1 SGHAT and CDR2 FQNNGV. V was trimmed by 4 bases and J by 1 base, leaving 3 bases between them. The CDR3 here is CASSYGTDTQYF. As DNA, the CDR3 is TGTGCCAGCAGCTATGGCACAGATACGCAGTATTTT.

Many counts were recorded for this clonotype. V is TRBV5-1 and J is TRBJ1-4; 10 bases match TRBD1. The CDR3 is made up of 14 amino acids. The trim removed 3 bases at V and 5 bases at J, leaving 1 base unmatched. Germline lookup yields CDR1 SGHRS and CDR2 YFSETQ. The CDR3 region is CASSSGQGNEKLFF. DNA of the CDR3: TGCGCCAGCAGCTCGGGACAGGGGAATGAAAAACTGTTTTTT.

This clonotype was picked up many times. A much larger clone sits a single nucleotide away, making a read error possible. This chain connects TRBV11-2 to TRBJ2-1; D is possibly TRBD2 (5 bases). CDR1 SGHAT and CDR2 FQNNGV come from the germline V gene. This CDR3 has 12 residues. V lost 5 bases to trimming and J lost 6 bases, with 8 bases between them. In DNA form, the CDR3 reads TGTGCCAGCAGCCACACTAGCAATGAGCAGTTCTTC. Its protein product is CASSHTSNEQFF.

This clonotype has just a few counts. The V gene is TRBV29-1, the J gene TRBJ1-5; D unresolved. The CDR3 spans 17 residues. Trimming left V 7 bases short and J 4 bases short, with 26 bases between. Germline CDR1 SQVTM, CDR2 ANQGSEA. CDR3 nucleotide sequence: TGCAGCGCGAAGTTTGGCAGGCGAATAGAACGGAATCAGCCCCAGCATTTT. Amino acids: CSAKFGRRIERNQPQHF. Full variable domain (missing parts from reference TRBV29-1 and TRBJ1-5): SAVISQKPSRDICQRGTSLTIQCQVDSQVTMMFWYRQQPGQSLTLIATANQGSEATYESGFVIDKFPISRPNLTFSTLTVSNMSPEDSSIYLCSAKFGRRIERNQPQHFGDGTRLSIL.

The chain has TRBV2 and TRBJ2-3; D perhaps matches TRBD1 (5 bases). The V and J ends lost 10 bases and 4 bases respectively, with 9 bases between them. CDR1 and CDR2 (germline): SNHLY, FYNNEI. The CDR3 extends over 11 amino acids. The CDR3 nucleotides are TGTGCCACACAGGTCTCAGATACGCAGTATTTT. Protein product: CATQVSDTQYF.

The chain employs TRBV2 and TRBJ2-6; D gene uncertain. The V end lost 9 bases, the J end lost 0 bases, and 6 bases lay between the germline ends. The CDR3 is 13 residues long. Germline lookup yields CDR1 SNHLY and CDR2 FYNNEI. This chain's CDR3 is CASGNSGANVLTF. CDR3 DNA sequence: TGTGCCAGTGGGAACTCTGGGGCCAACGTCCTGACTTTC.

This clonotype was seen repeatedly, ten times or more. The V and J genes are TRBV3-1 and TRBJ1-1; 7 bases agree with TRBD1. The germline V gene encodes CDR1 LGHDT and CDR2 YNNKEL (reference sequence). The CDR3 totals 12 residues. The junction had 3 bases not matched to a gene; V was cut back by 4 bases and J by 7 bases. DNA of the CDR3: TGTGCCAGCAGCCTATGGGACAGTGAAGCTTTCTTT. Amino acids: CASSLWDSEAFF.